This record covers a single T cell receptor (beta chain). Generated by immunoSEQ multiplex PCR, the TCRdb table keeps only in-frame clones and is missing some. This table holds a few hundred thousand clones, 70% to 90% found once. The data belong to a study of blood T cell repertoires in COVID-19. V gave up 0 bases and J gave up 4 bases, with 6 bases separating them. This CDR3 is 13 amino acids long. The germline V gene has CDR1 MNHEY and CDR2 SVGAGI. The rearrangement uses TRBV6-5 and TRBJ2-5; D not resolved. The sequenced sample consisted of PBMCs or T cells enriched from blood (not recorded which). This receptor was taken from a man aged 25 to 40 who had recovered from COVID-19. The CDR3 here is CASSYSRGETQYF. CDR3 DNA sequence: TGTGCCAGCAGTTACTCGAGAGGAGAGACCCAGTACTTC.